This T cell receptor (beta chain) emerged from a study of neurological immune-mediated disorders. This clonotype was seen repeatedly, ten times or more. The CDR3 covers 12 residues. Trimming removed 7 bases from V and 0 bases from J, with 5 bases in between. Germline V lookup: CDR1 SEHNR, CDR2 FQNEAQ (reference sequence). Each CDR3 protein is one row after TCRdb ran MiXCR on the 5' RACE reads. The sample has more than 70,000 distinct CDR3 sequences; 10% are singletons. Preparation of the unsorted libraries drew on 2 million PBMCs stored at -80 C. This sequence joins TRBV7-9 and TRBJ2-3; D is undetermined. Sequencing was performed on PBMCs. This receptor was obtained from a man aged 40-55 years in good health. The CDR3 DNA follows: TGTGCCAGCACTTGGAGCACAGATACGCAGTATTTT. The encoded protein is CASTWSTDTQYF.